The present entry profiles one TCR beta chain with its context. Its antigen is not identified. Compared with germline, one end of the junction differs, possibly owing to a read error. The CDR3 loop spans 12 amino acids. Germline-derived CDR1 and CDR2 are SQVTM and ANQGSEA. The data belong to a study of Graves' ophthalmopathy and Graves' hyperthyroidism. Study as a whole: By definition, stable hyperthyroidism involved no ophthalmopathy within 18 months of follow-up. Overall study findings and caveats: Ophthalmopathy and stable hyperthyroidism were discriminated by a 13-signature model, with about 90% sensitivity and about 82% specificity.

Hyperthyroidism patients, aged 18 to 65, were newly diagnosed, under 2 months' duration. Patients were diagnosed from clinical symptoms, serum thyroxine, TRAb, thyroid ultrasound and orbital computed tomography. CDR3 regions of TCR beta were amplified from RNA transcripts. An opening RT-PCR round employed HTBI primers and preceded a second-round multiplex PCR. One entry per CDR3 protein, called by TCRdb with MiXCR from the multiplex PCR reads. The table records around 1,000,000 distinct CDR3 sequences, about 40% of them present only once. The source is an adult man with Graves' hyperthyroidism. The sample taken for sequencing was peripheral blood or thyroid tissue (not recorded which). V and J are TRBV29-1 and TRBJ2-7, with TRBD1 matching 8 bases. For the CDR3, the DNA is TGCAGCTTGGCCGGGACAGGCTACGGGCAGTACTTC. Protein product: CSLAGTGYGQYF.